What follows describes a single T cell receptor beta chain. The count of this clone is one. The antigen it binds to is not known. The sample holds no much larger clone one base away, and base qualities are not on file. Healthy HIV-negative adults with no recently reported acute infections or vaccinations were included as donors. All donors were Caucasian adults living in Nashville, Tennessee, USA. CD8 memory samples were composed of magnetically selected CD45RO+ cells combined with CCR7-negative CD45RA+ effector memory (TemRA) cells. Blood was collected by leukapheresis, and PBMCs were isolated by Ficoll-Histopaque density gradient centrifugation and then cryopreserved in liquid nitrogen vapor phase. Purity and quantity of every magnetically sorted T cell population were checked by analytical flow cytometry. From each sorted fraction, genomic DNA was isolated and quantified by UV absorbance on a Nanodrop 2000c.

The germline V gene (reference sequence) provides CDR1 GTSNPN and CDR2 SVGIG. The CDR3, cysteine through phenylalanine, is 13 amino acids long. The only DNA kept is the CDR3, 39 bases in frame from the first base. V and J are truncated by 0 bases and 9 bases respectively, leaving an intervening sequence of 9 bases. Using the deep immunoSEQ assay, multiplex PCR amplified TCR CDR3 regions from genomic DNA. For each cell subset, the extracted genomic DNA was distributed evenly across all wells of several immunoSEQ 96-well plates, and each plate served as one replicate. For sorted subsets, each replicate PCR was loaded with 200 ng genomic DNA, equivalent to 30,000 to 35,000 T cell genomes. Purified libraries were measured with a Qubit 3.0 fluorometer, size-checked on a Bioanalyzer 2100, and measured again with the KAPA Library Quantification kit. Every immunoSEQ 96-well plate was sequenced on a separate single-read 150-cycle Illumina NextSeq 550 flow cell. For the original study's pipeline: The immunoSEQ output contained only junctional sequences without quality scores, so filtering could not match that applied to full-length reads. To assign V/J genes and CDR3, sequences were annotated against IMGT germline references using PyIR, a Python wrapper for IgBLAST v1.9. Reads were filtered out if the reads had weak V/J assignments (E-value above 1e-6), no CDR3, stop codons, out-of-frame junctions, or ambiguous translated residues. V3J clonotypes were defined as sequences sharing an identical inferred V gene, J gene, and CDR3 amino acid sequence. To compute the percentage overlap between repertoires, the number of shared unique clonotypes was divided by the size of the smaller repertoire. Repertoire richness was assessed with RTK rarefaction, the Chao1 estimator, and Recon v2.1 estimates of unobserved clonotypes. For all TCRbeta clonotypes obtained by the gDNA method from several donors, generation probabilities were computed with OLGA. The clones in this table, taken by TCRdb from immuneACCESS, are in-frame only. Not every clone is retained; where verified, under half of the shortfall comes from an unresolved V gene, and the cause of the rest is unknown. The DNA was the basis for D and trimming; V, J and clone size are from that table. This sample is represented by approximately 400,000 clones; about 96% of them were singletons. The top ten constitute about 0.32% of the sample.

This record belongs to a study of shared clonotypes between healthy human individuals (TCRdb year 2020). General notes on the study: The cohort comprised a couple of women and a few men aged 18 to 49 years. Per donor, leukapheresis produced somewhere between about 0.9 and 9 billion PBMCs. The study deeply sequenced blood TCR repertoires of five healthy adults to estimate repertoire size and the extent of clonotype sharing between individuals. Libraries were prepared and TCR repertoires were sequenced by different laboratories using diverse techniques, in order to increase sequencing depth and limit assay-specific biases. For each donor, CD4 naive and CD4 memory were each given three plates, CD8 naive was given two plates, and CD8 memory was given one plate. On the study overall, not on this receptor specifically: The genetic and exposure-history diversity represented was limited by the small number of donors. Rarefaction of sorted-subset datasets indicated incomplete sequencing despite the large sequencing depth. Pairwise subsampling indicated that sequencing depth was expected to affect the degree of clonotype sharing among donors. Estimated clonotype richness was generally larger for naive than for memory subsets. When a few donors were compared, the shared fraction of clonotypes was approximately 5% for naive CD4, around 3.5% for naive CD8, 2% to 2.5% for memory CD4, and approximately 0.4% for memory CD8. Compared with non-shared clonotypes, the clonotypes found in all four sorted-subset donors had higher generation probabilities. Sampling was restricted to blood, and TCR repertoires in tissue are likely to differ from TCR repertoires in blood.

This TCR came from a man younger than 40 in good health. The sequence links TRBV30 to TRBJ1-6; 6 matching bases give a weak D call of TRBD1. Material for sequencing was memory CD8+ T cells sorted from blood. The sample's cell subset or site, from its label and the paper: CD45RO+ cells pooled with CCR7-negative TemRA cells. The DNA sequence follows: TGTGCCTGGAGTGTCACAGGGTCTTCACCCCTCCACTTT. Translated, this gives CAWSVTGSSPLHF. Full variable domain (CDR3 extended with the reference TRBV30 and TRBJ1-6 proteins): SQTIHQWPATLVQPVGSPLSLECTVEGTSNPNLYWYRQAAGRGLQLLFYSVGIGQISSEVPQNLSASRPQDRQFILSSKKLLLSDSGFYLCAWSVTGSSPLHFGNGTRLTVT.